The subject of this entry is one TCR beta chain. What it binds is unknown. Germline values: CDR1 SEHNR, CDR2 FQNEAQ (reference sequence). The CDR3 contains 15 residues. The ends were cut back, 5 bases at V and 1 base at J, with 12 bases in the middle. This entry is derived from a study of siplizumab effects on memory and regulatory T cells. General study findings and limits: Greater diversity than memory cells seemed evident in naive T cells, which also appeared to be major alloresponse contributors. Roughly 80-97% of proliferating CD4+ or CD8+ clones lacked an assignable naive or memory phenotype. No more than a minor fraction of alloreactive clones could be traced back to unstimulated subsets.

Per individual sample, about 100,000 TCR templates were assayed. Sequencing was performed with immunoSEQ multiplex PCR; in TCRdb, only in-frame clones are kept and a portion is missing. The table lists roughly 100,000 clones, approximately 93% of them singletons, with over 5% in the top ten. Material: CD8+ T cells sorted from blood. The receptor was isolated from a human donor in good health. This chain links TRBV7-9 with TRBJ2-1; maybe TRBD1 (6 bases). CDR3 nucleotide sequence: TGTGCCAGCAGCGCAACAGGGTCTTCCTACAATGAGCAGTTCTTC. This gives the protein CASSATGSSYNEQFF.